Listed here are 26 T cell receptor beta chains from one sample, sequenced in a study of T cells after yellow fever vaccination (dated by TCRdb to about 2019). The label giving this sample's treatment or condition can be read as: live attenuated yellow fever vaccine strain. To prepare the library, 5' RACE was applied. Sequencing was carried out with an Illumina NovaSeq 6000. The public reads were run again by TCRdb, first through fastp at Q25 and then through MiXCR, and only productive beta chains were kept. Duplicate CDR3 protein sequences are folded into a single record with the most common DNA and genes. Present in this sample are around 260,000 distinct CDR3 sequences, 5.2% of which were seen just once. The ten top clones hold roughly 3.3% of the sample. The input for sequencing was CD4+ T cells sorted from PBMCs, taken on the day of the yellow fever booster vaccination. The receptors shown here come from a man between 18 and 29 years old who received the YFV17D yellow fever vaccine.

There are a few counts of this clonotype. The chain employs TRBV20-1 and TRBJ1-5; D might be TRBD1 (5 bases). CDR1 and CDR2 from the germline V gene are DFQATT and SNEGSKA (reference sequence). The CDR3 spans 13 residues. V dropped 0 bases and J dropped 3 bases, with 6 bases sitting between them. CDR3 DNA: TGCAGTGCTAGAGAACAGGCCAATCAGCCCCAGCATTTT. Its protein product is CSAREQANQPQHF.

This clonotype was picked up many times. This chain uses TRBV6-1 with TRBJ2-7, with TRBD2 as a possible D gene (6 bases). Germline V lookup: CDR1 MNHNS, CDR2 SASEGT. The V gene lost 0 bases and the J gene lost 2 bases, with 14 bases spanning the gap. The CDR3 consists of 16 residues. Written as DNA, the CDR3 is TGTGCCAGCAGTGAAGCTCAACGGGGGTTTACCTACGAGCAGTACTTC. Protein sequence: CASSEAQRGFTYEQYF.

The rearrangement uses TRBV6-2 or TRBV6-3 and TRBJ1-1; no reliable D call. Trimming removed 6 bases at V and 0 bases at J, with 14 bases between. This CDR3 has 15 amino acids. CDR1 and CDR2 from the germline V gene are MNHEY and SVGEGT. The CDR3 DNA follows: TGTGCCAGCAGCGCTCATGGGTTCATGAACACTGAAGCTTTCTTT. This gives the protein CASSAHGFMNTEAFF.

This clonotype has a handful of counts. This sequence joins TRBV10-3 and TRBJ2-1; 12 bases align to TRBD1. The CDR3 runs to 16 residues. CDR1 is ENHRY and CDR2 is SYGVKD in the germline V gene. V lost 8 bases, J lost 6 bases, and 11 bases stayed unmatched. CDR3 DNA: TGTGCCATCCGGACAACCGGGACAGGGGGCTTCAATGAGCAGTTCTTC. Amino acids: CAIRTTGTGGFNEQFF.

The chain employs TRBV12-3 or TRBV12-4 and TRBJ1-1; no definite D call. This CDR3 has 12 residues. Between the trimmed V and J ends, which lost 3 bases and 5 bases, there was a span of 7 bases. In DNA, the CDR3 is TGTGCCAGCAGTTTTAGCAATACTGAAGCTTTCTTT. This translates into CASSFSNTEAFF.

This clonotype was recorded many times. The V and J genes are TRBV7-9 and TRBJ1-5, with D tentatively TRBD1 (5 bases). The V end was cut by 0 bases, the J end by 8 bases, with 14 bases between. Germline values: CDR1 SEHNR, CDR2 FQNEAQ (reference sequence). The CDR3 contains 15 residues. The CDR3 is CASSLAGTANEPQHF. For the CDR3, the DNA is TGTGCCAGCAGCTTAGCGGGGACGGCGAACGAGCCCCAGCATTTT.

This clonotype has at least ten counts. The rearrangement uses TRBV6-2 or TRBV6-3 and TRBJ2-3, with 8 bases identical to TRBD2. V lost 4 bases to trimming and J lost 6 bases; unmatched junction nucleotides: 9. Germline V gives CDR1 MNHEY, CDR2 SVGEGT. The CDR3 runs to 15 residues. The CDR3 loop reads CASSFGLARSDTQYF. CDR3 nucleotide sequence: TGTGCCAGCAGTTTCGGACTAGCTAGGTCGGATACGCAGTATTTT.

This clonotype showed up many times. This chain links TRBV7-2 with TRBJ2-4; D assignment may be TRBD1 or TRBD2 (5 bases each). Germline CDR1 SGHTA, CDR2 FQGNSA. The CDR3 totals 14 residues. V was cut by 1 base and J by 9 bases, with 13 bases left in between. The CDR3 DNA is TGTGCCAGCAGCTTAGGGGCGGGTAGGGGCATTCAGTACTTC. Its translation is CASSLGAGRGIQYF.

This clonotype was found a few times. The chain employs TRBV15 and TRBJ1-2, with TRBD1 matching 7 bases. The CDR3 is 16 amino acids. The germline V gene encodes CDR1 LNHNV and CDR2 YYDKDF (reference sequence). J was trimmed by 4 bases and V by 1 base; bases with no gene match: 9. The CDR3 DNA reads as TGTGCCACCAGCAGAGGAGGGACAGCTGCCTTCTATGGCTACACCTTC. Its protein product is CATSRGGTAAFYGYTF.

This clonotype was seen more than once but under ten times. This chain links TRBV7-2 with TRBJ2-4; 8 bases line up with TRBD2. This CDR3 has 18 amino acids. Germline values: CDR1 SGHTA, CDR2 FQGNSA. J lost 6 bases, V lost 3 bases, and 16 bases had no gene match. DNA for the CDR3: TGTGCCAGCAGCTTCGTAGCGGTACCGGGGGGGGTCGGAAACATTCAGTACTTC. It specifies CASSFVAVPGGVGNIQYF. The whole variable domain, remainder taken from reference TRBV7-2 and TRBJ2-4, is GAGVSQSPSNKVTEKGKDVELRCDPISGHTALYWYRQSLGQGLEFLIYFQGNSAPDKSGLPSDRFSAERTGGSVSTLTIQRTQQEDSAVYLCASSFVAVPGGVGNIQYFGAGTRLSVL.

The V gene is TRBV4-3, the J gene TRBJ2-1; D unresolved. V was shortened by 0 bases and J by 8 bases, with 8 bases between the two germline ends. Germline V gene lookup returns CDR1 LGHNA and CDR2 YSLEER. The length of the CDR3 is 13 residues. The CDR3 coding sequence is TGCGCCAGCAGCCAAGAGAGTAGTCATGAGCAGTTCTTC. Translation gives CASSQESSHEQFF.

As regards this clonotype: No conserved phenylalanine or tryptophan ends this CDR3, so it is likely a read error. The chain is built from TRBV9 and TRBJ2-3, with no clear D. V was trimmed by 0 bases and J by 10 bases, leaving 15 bases between them. The length of the CDR3 is 14 residues. Germline V CDR1 and CDR2: SGDLS, YYNGEE. The CDR3 nucleotides are TGTGCCAGCAGCGTAGGGGATCCGCGAGGAGCGCAGTATTAT. It yields the protein CASSVGDPRGAQYY.

This clonotype was observed a handful of times. The rearrangement links TRBV2 to TRBJ2-5; TRBD2 matches 9 bases. With 6 bases clipped from V and 4 bases from J, the junction kept 6 bases outside the gene matches. Germline CDR1 is SNHLY and CDR2 is FYNNEI. The CDR3 spans 14 residues. The CDR3 reads CASRRSGGGETQYF. As DNA, the CDR3 is TGTGCCAGCAGGCGTAGCGGGGGCGGAGAGACCCAGTACTTC.

The table lists this clonotype with a few counts. This chain uses TRBV2 with TRBJ1-1; 7 bases agree with TRBD1. J lost 4 bases, V lost 11 bases, and 10 bases had no gene match. The CDR3 has 13 residues. CDR1 and CDR2 (germline): SNHLY, FYNNEI. This chain's CDR3 is CAGYRGDFTEAFF. CDR3 nucleotide sequence: TGTGCCGGCTACAGGGGTGACTTCACTGAAGCTTTCTTT.

The chain uses TRBV2 and TRBJ1-3; D remains ambiguous. Trimming cost V 5 bases and J 0 bases, with 29 bases left between them. From germline, CDR1 is SNHLY and CDR2 FYNNEI. The CDR3 runs to 21 residues. CDR3 amino acids: CASSKSRGRTSESRSGNTIYF. In DNA, the CDR3 is TGTGCCAGCAGTAAATCCCGAGGCCGAACGAGTGAGAGTCGCTCTGGAAACACCATATATTTT.

This clonotype has more than one count but fewer than ten. The chain employs TRBV12-3 or TRBV12-4 and TRBJ2-7, with TRBD2 as a possible D gene (6 bases). V lost 4 bases and J lost 6, with 10 bases in between. CDR3 size: 12 residues. The CDR3 protein is CASSSGTLEQYV. The CDR3 DNA follows: TGTGCCAGCAGTTCAGGGACTCTCGAGCAGTACGTC.

V usage is TRBV20-1 and J usage is TRBJ1-5, with TRBD1 matching 8 bases. V shed 5 bases and J 5 bases; nucleotides not matched to a gene: 8. Germline CDR1 and CDR2: DFQATT and SNEGSKA (reference sequence). The CDR3 has 14 residues. CDR3 region: CSAPRQQGDQPQHF. The CDR3 bases are TGCAGTGCTCCGCGTCAACAGGGGGATCAGCCCCAGCATTTT.

This clonotype was counted ten times or more. The chain combines TRBV11-2 with TRBJ1-5; D possibly corresponds to TRBD1 (5 bases). Looked up from germline, CDR1 is SGHAT and CDR2 is FQNNGV. Trimming removed 2 bases from V and 5 bases from J, with 13 bases in between. The CDR3 runs 15 residues. The chain's CDR3 is CASSLKGLKDQPQHF. For the CDR3, the DNA is TGTGCCAGCAGCTTAAAGGGGTTGAAAGATCAGCCCCAGCATTTT.

This chain links TRBV2 with TRBJ1-4; D gene uncertain. V gave up 1 base and J gave up 9 bases, with 15 bases separating them. Germline-derived CDR1 and CDR2 are SNHLY and FYNNEI. The CDR3 runs to 15 residues. The CDR3 sequence: CASSEGHLAYKKLFF. The CDR3 nucleotides read TGTGCCAGCAGTGAAGGGCACCTGGCCTATAAAAAACTGTTTTTT.

This clonotype was counted many times. V and J are TRBV18 and TRBJ2-1; no definite D call. Germline V CDR1 and CDR2: KGHSH, LQKENI. V gave up 6 bases and J gave up 9 bases, with 6 bases separating them. This CDR3 is 10 amino acids long. The CDR3 reads CASSPSEQFF. Written as DNA, the CDR3 is TGTGCCAGCTCCCCTAGTGAGCAGTTCTTC. Full variable domain (rest looked up from reference TRBV18 and TRBJ2-1): NAGVMQNPRHLVRRRGQEARLRCSPMKGHSHVYWYRQLPEEGLKFMVYLQKENIIDESGMPKERFSAEFPKEGPSILRIQQVVRGDSAAYFCASSPSEQFFGPGTRLTVL.

Ten or more counts support this clonotype. The chain employs TRBV7-9 and TRBJ1-1; D unclear. The CDR3 is 11 residues long. Per germline, CDR1 SEHNR and CDR2 FQNEAQ (reference sequence). With 1 base removed from V and 5 bases from J, the gap between germline ends came to 2 bases. The CDR3 loop is CASSLETEAFF. The CDR3 coding sequence is TGTGCCAGCAGCTTAGAAACTGAAGCTTTCTTT.

This clonotype was detected many times. The chain uses TRBV7-2 and TRBJ2-5, with D possibly being TRBD2 (6 bases). Germline loops: CDR1 SGHTA, CDR2 FQGNSA. The CDR3 is 14 residues long. Trimming stripped 0 bases from V and 5 bases from J, with 10 bases between. In nucleotides, the CDR3 is TGTGCCAGCAGCTTAGCGGGCGGGGCCGAGACCCAGTACTTC. It translates to CASSLAGGAETQYF.

This clonotype was counted only a few times. The chain couples TRBV5-1 to TRBJ2-2, with D perhaps given as TRBD1 or TRBD2 (5 bases each). V lost 5 bases and J lost 2, with 16 bases in between. CDR3 length: 16 amino acids. Germline V gene lookup returns CDR1 SGHRS and CDR2 YFSETQ. In DNA, the CDR3 is TGCGCCAGCAGTTCGGCCGGGACGGTTAACACCGGGGAGCTGTTTTTT. This sequence encodes CASSSAGTVNTGELFF.

The genes are TRBV19 and TRBJ2-7; 8 positions match TRBD1. V lost 7 bases and J lost 6; bases outside the gene matches: 8. CDR1 and CDR2 from the germline V gene are LNHDA and SQIVND (reference sequence). This CDR3 has 13 amino acids. DNA for the CDR3: TGTGCCAGTAAAAAACAGGGGGATGGCGAGCAGTACTTC. Amino acid sequence: CASKKQGDGEQYF.

V usage is TRBV20-1 and J usage is TRBJ1-2; the match to TRBD1 covers 9 bases. CDR1 is DFQATT and CDR2 is SNEGSKA in the germline V gene (reference sequence). CDR3 size: 14 residues. Unmatched junction bases numbered 7, after V lost 5 bases and J lost 3 bases. The CDR3 sequence: CSASIQGAHYGYTF. As DNA, the CDR3 is TGCAGTGCTTCCATACAGGGGGCACACTATGGCTACACCTTC.

This clonotype was detected many times. The V and J genes are TRBV19 and TRBJ1-1; 7 bases fit TRBD1. The V segment lost 5 bases and the J segment 6 bases; nucleotides outside the gene matches: 9. The CDR3 sequence is 14 residues long. Germline V gives CDR1 LNHDA, CDR2 SQIVND (reference sequence). DNA of the CDR3: TGTGCCAGTAGTTTACAGGGGAAGATGGCTGAAGCTTTCTTT. This translates into CASSLQGKMAEAFF.